This T cell receptor beta chain was obtained from a study of cytomegalovirus exposure and HLA in healthy donors. Findings of the study overall: Most TCR beta V segments were productive about 87% or about 30% of the time in an earlier analysis. In vitro checks showed that a few CMV-associated chains really do target CMV antigens.

The V gene's germline CDR1 is LNHDA and CDR2 SQIVND (reference sequence). V lost 6 bases, J lost 3 bases, and 12 bases stayed unmatched. The CDR3 totals 16 residues. Donors in the study were healthy people who gave bone marrow. Although they were nominally healthy when sampled, donors likely had unrecorded immune exposures. The primer mix had 60 Vbeta and 13 Jbeta primers. Libraries were prepared by immunoSEQ multiplex PCR; TCRdb keeps only in-frame clonotypes and omits some of them. This sample carries approximately 110,000 clones, with 6.5% to 7% going to the ten biggest clones. For this clone: What it binds is unknown.

The clonotype was recovered from a man aged 40-49 years in good health and CMV-seropositive. V and J are TRBV19 and TRBJ1-1; 8 nucleotides line up with TRBD1. Source material: PBMCs. Here the CDR3 reads CASRRTGPTRDTEAFF. As DNA, the CDR3 is TGTGCCAGTAGAAGGACAGGGCCCACACGGGACACTGAAGCTTTCTTT.